This T cell receptor (beta chain) was obtained from a study of T cell responses to AZD1222 COVID-19 vaccine. Across the study: Investigators merged groups given second doses at roughly 4 or roughly 12 weeks.

The V end was cut by 6 bases, the J end by 5 bases, with 10 bases between. Germline loops: CDR1 MNHEY, CDR2 SVGAGI. The CDR3 is 12 amino acids. The data were produced by immunoSEQ multiplex PCR, yet TCRdb's version contains in-frame clones alone and is incomplete. The table records about 110,000 clones, about 86% of them present only once. Study-wide points: Most donors were white British, females outnumbered males, and clonal diversity was possibly underestimated.

To note about this clone: Its cognate antigen is unknown.

The chain links TRBV6-5 to TRBJ1-2, with TRBD1 as a possible D gene (5 bases). The input for sequencing was peripheral blood, taken on day 0 of AZD1222 vaccination. The TCR was taken from an adult in good health. CDR3 sequence: CASRGGDYGYTF. The DNA for the CDR3 is TGTGCCAGCAGGGGGGGGGATTATGGCTACACCTTC.